The 3 T cell receptor beta chains below come from one sample, sequenced in a study of CD8 T cells in ankylosing spondylitis. Using its own MiXCR run on the 5' RACE reads, TCRdb lists one record per CDR3 protein. The sample gives 300,000 to 400,000 distinct CDR3 sequences, 11% of which show up once; roughly a tenth is in the top ten. Sample: blood, either unsorted or a sorted T cell fraction (not recorded which). The receptors stem from a female donor with ankylosing spondylitis or in good health (not recorded which).

The chain has TRBV11-2 and TRBJ2-3; tentatively, D is TRBD1 (5 bases). The CDR3 spans 16 residues. Germline V gene data show CDR1 as SGHAT and CDR2 as FQNNGV. The V end was cut by 3 bases, the J end by 2 bases, with 15 bases between. CDR3 in amino acids: CASSFQDTFYTDTQYF. The CDR3 coding sequence is TGTGCCAGCAGCTTCCAGGACACATTCTACACAGATACGCAGTATTTT.

This clonotype occurred many times. V is TRBV6-2 or TRBV6-3 and J is TRBJ2-3; 7 nucleotides align to TRBD2. CDR3 length equals 15 residues. Germline-derived CDR1 and CDR2 are MNHEY and SVGEGT. V shed 6 bases, J shed 1 base, and the junction held 7 bases outside the gene matches. The CDR3 DNA is TGTGCCAGCAGGGACTCCCGGGGGGGCACAGATACGCAGTATTTT. Translating it yields CASRDSRGGTDTQYF.

This clonotype was observed at least ten times. The CDR3 spells CASSLEQTNTGELFF. Written as DNA, the CDR3 is TGCGCCAGCAGCTTGGAACAAACGAACACCGGGGAGCTGTTTTTT. The chain combines TRBV5-1 with TRBJ2-2; D is undetermined. V lost 0 bases, J lost 0 bases, and 6 bases lay in between. The CDR3 totals 15 residues. The germline V gene encodes CDR1 SGHRS and CDR2 YFSETQ.